The rows below give T cell receptor beta chains drawn from one sample of a study of T cell repertoires in cytomegalovirus infection. Using its own MiXCR run on the reads, TCRdb lists one record per CDR3 protein. The data contain almost 500,000 distinct CDR3 sequences, 11% of them seen just once; the ten biggest clones take up about a tenth. The sequenced sample was PBMCs. The receptor set was obtained from a human donor in good health (CMV status not recorded). Some clones in this sample may be carry-over from other donors' samples. Each CDR3 is given with its conserved first and last residue. The D gene is left open where the match is weak. A clone size is listed for some rows: how often the clone was seen (once, few, many), or a class if it is expanded.

D	V	J	size	DNA	CDR3
TRBD2	TRBV28	TRBJ2-7	many	TGTGCCAGCCGGACTAGTGTAGACGAGCAGTACTTC	CASRTSVDEQYF
TRBD2	TRBV14	TRBJ2-7	few	TGTGCCAGCAGCCAAGCAGGTAGCGGGAGGTTCGAGCAGTACTTC	CASSQAGSGRFEQYF
NA	TRBV7-2	TRBJ1-1	many	TGTGCCAGCAGCTTCATCAGGGCGCACGGAGCTTTCTTT	CASSFIRAHGAFF
TRBD2	TRBV20-1	TRBJ2-2	few	TGCAGTGCTGCCGGACTAGCGGGAGGCAACACCGGGGAGCTGTTTTTT	CSAAGLAGGNTGELFF
NA	TRBV19	TRBJ2-1	NA	TGTGCCAGTAGTAGGATACAGGAGGAACCCTACAATGAGCAGTTCTTC	CASSRIQEEPYNEQFF
NA	TRBV3-1	TRBJ1-2	NA	TGTGCCAGCAGCCTTCGTACGATCAGGGGCGGCTACACCTTC	CASSLRTIRGGYTF
TRBD2	TRBV12-3/TRBV12-4	TRBJ2-7	many	TGTGCCAGCAGCCCTAGCGGGAGGGCCTCCTCCTACGAGCAGTACTTC	CASSPSGRASSYEQYF
NA	TRBV18	TRBJ1-5	many	TGTGCCAGCTCACCAAGGGGGGATCAGCCCCAGCATTTT	CASSPRGDQPQHF
NA	TRBV5-4	TRBJ2-3	many	TGTGCCAGCAGCTTGGACCCAGGAGGAGATACGCAGTATTTT	CASSLDPGGDTQYF
NA	TRBV7-4	TRBJ1-3	NA	TGTGCCAGCAGCCGACCAGGGGACCTGGAAAGCACCATATATTTT	CASSRPGDLESTIYF
NA	TRBV18	TRBJ2-1	few	TGTGCCAGCTCCCAGGGCTCGAACAATGAGCAGTTCTTC	CASSQGSNNEQFF
TRBD1	TRBV29-1	TRBJ2-5	NA	TGCAGCGTTTTAGGCAGGGGGCAAGAGACCCAGTACTTC	CSVLGRGQETQYF
NA	TRBV12-3/TRBV12-4	TRBJ1-1	many	TGTGCCAGCAGTCCACCCCAAAGTGAAGCTTTCTTT	CASSPPQSEAFF
NA	TRBV20-1	TRBJ1-2	many	TGCAGTGCTTCCCAACAGGGAAATGGCTACACCTTC	CSASQQGNGYTF
TRBD1	TRBV6-2/TRBV6-3	TRBJ1-5	many	TGTGCCAGCAGTCACCCTAAGGACAGGGTCAATCAGCCCCAGCATTTT	CASSHPKDRVNQPQHF
NA	TRBV2	TRBJ2-2	many	TGTGCCAGCACGCCCCGGGGGGCGCCGGTAGCCGGGGAGCTGTTTTTT	CASTPRGAPVAGELFF
NA	TRBV2	TRBJ2-1	many	TGTGCCAGCAGTGAGCAGGCGGGGCTAGAGCAGTTCTTC	CASSEQAGLEQFF